The following is a T cell receptor beta chain sequence with its context. What it recognizes is unknown. This entry comes from a study of cytomegalovirus exposure and HLA in healthy donors. CDR1 is ENHRY and CDR2 is SYGVKD in the germline V gene. The germline V and J ends were trimmed by 9 bases and 2 bases, with 18 bases remaining between them. This CDR3 has 15 amino acids. Regarding the study as a whole: Serostatus for CMV was the only available immune exposure information. Reports indicated that the classifier achieved high specificity and sensitivity in diagnosing cytomegalovirus status. Altogether, some 160 TCR beta chains were recorded as cytomegalovirus-associated.

PCR amplification relied on 60 Vbeta primers (plus 13 Jbeta primers). Sequencing was performed with immunoSEQ multiplex PCR; in TCRdb, only in-frame clones are kept and a portion is missing. There are 120,000 to 150,000 clones in the sample; 60% to 85% occur only once, and about an eighth lies in the top ten. The source of this sequence is a man aged 40-55 years in good health and CMV-seropositive. The chain combines TRBV10-3 with TRBJ2-3; maybe TRBD1 (5 bases). Specimen: PBMCs. In DNA form, the CDR3 reads TGTGCCATACAACCAGGGCAGGATGTCACAGATACGCAGTATTTT. Translating gives CAIQPGQDVTDTQYF.